Listed below are T cell receptor beta chains from one sample, sequenced in a study of monozygotic twins with inflammatory bowel disease. TCRdb reprocessed the 5' RACE reads and keeps a single row for each CDR3 protein, giving no DNA. Its clone listing holds more than 350,000 distinct CDR3 sequences. The sequenced material came from blood. All receptors derive from a human donor with ulcerative colitis or Crohn's disease, or a healthy co-twin of an affected twin (not recorded which). The CDR3 runs from the conserved cysteine through the conserved F or W.

j_gene | v_gene | CDR3aa
TRBJ1-1 | TRBV6-5 | CASSYNPDNLAEAFF
TRBJ2-1 | TRBV2 | CASKGGLPNEQFF
TRBJ1-2 | TRBV29-1 | CSVLTGEDYGYTF
TRBJ1-2 | TRBV29-1 | CSVGVESYGYTF
TRBJ1-1 | TRBV7-9 | CASRRTGALGTEAFF
TRBJ2-1 | TRBV5-1 | CASSLELAGGGNEQFF
TRBJ2-1 | TRBV5-1 | CASSWLTGFEQFF
TRBJ2-3 | TRBV4-2 | CASSQDGRDTDTQYF
TRBJ2-1 | TRBV7-2 | CASSISGSLNEQFF
TRBJ2-3 | TRBV20-1 | CSANGLAGGPGTDTQYF
TRBJ2-1 | TRBV20-1 | CSARDASRGNEQFF